This T cell receptor beta chain was captured in a study of Ad26.COV2.S vaccination and SARS-CoV-2 variants. Looking at the study overall: Each vaccinee took Ad26.COV2.S intramuscularly, once or twice 56 days apart.

This table comes from immunoSEQ multiplex PCR, and its TCRdb copy is limited to in-frame clones, with some not included. The sample lists about 350,000 clones, 86% occurring once. Treatment specified: around 19 received Ad26.COV2.S at low or high dose, single or two shots; roughly 5 received placebo; per-sample allocation not given. The samples date from day 63 after the first vaccine or placebo injection. An adult donor aged 18-55 years was enrolled in Boston. Overall study results and limits: Vaccine recipients had higher spike-specific TCR breadth than placebo recipients. Using TCR breadth and depth analyses may have led to underestimated total T cell responses.

A remark on this clone: The target antigen is unknown.

The sequence derives from a person aged 18-60 years who received the Ad26.COV2.S COVID-19 vaccine or a placebo. This specimen was peripheral blood, taken in a trial of Ad26.COV2.S vaccine versus placebo.

CDR3 nucleotide sequence: TGTGCCACCTCGTCCAGGGGAGATACGCAGTATTTT. Protein product: CATSSRGDTQYF. J is TRBJ2-3 and V is TRBV24-1, with D maybe TRBD1 (6 bases). CDR3 size: 12 residues. Trimming took off 9 bases at V and 5 bases at J, with 11 bases between the two ends. The germline gives CDR1 KGHDR, CDR2 SFDVKD.